The sequence of this TCR beta chain was determined in a study of CD4 and CD8 cells across lung adenocarcinoma regions. Donors had localized lung adenocarcinoma, a non-small cell lung cancer. The CDR3 spans 15 residues. Germline CDR1 and CDR2: MNHNS and SASEGT. V lost 9 bases and J 8 bases, leaving 25 bases between the germline ends. Each CDR3 protein is one row after TCRdb ran MiXCR on the PCR reads. The sample shows some 9,600 distinct CDR3 sequences, about 51% of them seen only once. The TCR comes from a male donor with lung adenocarcinoma. The CD4 and CD8 labels of this study may be unreliable. The sequenced sample was CD4+ T cells from the margin of a lung tumor. This chain connects TRBV6-1 to TRBJ2-5, with D perhaps assigned TRBD1 or TRBD2 (6 bases each). CDR3 sequence reads: CARGAGGSDPDTQYF. CDR3 sequence (DNA): TGTGCCAGGGGTGCCGGGGGCAGTGACCCAGATACCCAGTACTTC.